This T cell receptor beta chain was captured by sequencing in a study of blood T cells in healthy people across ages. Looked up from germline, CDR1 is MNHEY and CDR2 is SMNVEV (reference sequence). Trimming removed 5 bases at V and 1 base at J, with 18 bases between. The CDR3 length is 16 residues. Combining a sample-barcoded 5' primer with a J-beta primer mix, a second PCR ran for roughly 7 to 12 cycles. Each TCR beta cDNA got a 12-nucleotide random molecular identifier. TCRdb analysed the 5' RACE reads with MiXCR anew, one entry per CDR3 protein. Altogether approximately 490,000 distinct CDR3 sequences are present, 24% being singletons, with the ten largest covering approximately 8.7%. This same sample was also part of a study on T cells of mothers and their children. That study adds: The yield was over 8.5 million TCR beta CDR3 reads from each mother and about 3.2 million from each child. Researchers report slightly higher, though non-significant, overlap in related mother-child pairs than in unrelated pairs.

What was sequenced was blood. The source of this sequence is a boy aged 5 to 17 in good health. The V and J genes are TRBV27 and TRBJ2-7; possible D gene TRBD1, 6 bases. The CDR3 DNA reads TGTGCCAGCAGTCCTTACAGGGAAGGGTTATCCTACGAGCAGTACTTC. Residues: CASSPYREGLSYEQYF.